The 17 T cell receptor beta chains below all came from one sample that was sequenced in a study of vaccination and CD4 T cells after COVID-19 (dated by TCRdb to 2022 to 2024). These TCRs are of unknown antigen specificity. Library preparation was by PCR. These reads were obtained on an Illumina iSeq 100. DNA from cultured CD4+ T cells was subjected to TCR sequencing with the Oncomine TCR Beta short-read assay at the Johns Hopkins FTIC core. In-frame beta chains were kept once TCRdb had trimmed the public reads at Q25 with fastp and called clones with MiXCR. Merged by CDR3 protein, the rows form single entries marked with the most common genes and DNA. The table for this sample lists about 15,000 distinct CDR3 sequences; roughly 34% of them were counted only once. The top ten clones comprise roughly a third of the sample. The intended sense of this specimen's treatment or condition label: approximately 10-day PBMC culture with coronavirus spike peptide pools or control peptides (ViraFEST assay).

The sequenced sample was cultured CD4+ T cells from blood. Receptors originate from a human donor with COVID-19.

This sequence joins TRBV2 and TRBJ2-7, with D maybe TRBD2 (6 bases). The V gene lost 9 bases and the J gene lost 6 bases, with 15 bases spanning the gap. This CDR3 is 12 amino acids long. Germline assignment: CDR1 SNHLY and CDR2 FYNNEI. CDR3 amino acids: CARRGVSGEQYF. The CDR3 bases are TGTGCCAGGCGGGGTGTATCAGGCGAGCAGTACTTC.

The chain is built from TRBV11-3 and TRBJ1-4, with D possibly being TRBD1 (5 bases). The CDR3 extends over 12 amino acids. The germline CDR1 and CDR2 sequences are SGHNT and YENEEA. V dropped 11 bases and J dropped 5 bases, with 12 bases sitting between them. The CDR3 DNA sequence: TGTGCCTCGGTCTGGGGGAATGAAAAACTGTTTTTT. Translating gives CASVWGNEKLFF.

This clonotype has only a few counts. The CDR3 is CASTKAVPGYEQYF. In DNA, the CDR3 is TGTGCCAGCACAAAGGCCGTGCCAGGCTACGAGCAGTACTTC. This chain connects TRBV6-1 to TRBJ2-7, with no clear D. CDR1 and CDR2 from the germline V gene are MNHNS and SASEGT. CDR3 length: 14 residues. Trimming shortened V by 7 bases and J by 3 bases, and 16 bases separated the two germline ends.

This chain joins TRBV30 and TRBJ1-4; 7 bases match TRBD1. Germline V gene data show CDR1 as GTSNPN and CDR2 as SVGIG (reference sequence). V lost 5 bases and J lost 12; bases outside the gene matches: 3. The CDR3 has 10 amino acids. The CDR3 is CAWGGTELFF. DNA of the CDR3: TGTGCCTGGGGAGGGACAGAACTGTTTTTT.

The chain combines TRBV7-8 with TRBJ1-1; D possibly corresponds to TRBD1 (5 bases). The V gene lost 4 bases and the J gene lost 4 bases, with 16 bases spanning the gap. The length of the CDR3 is 15 residues. The germline CDR1 and CDR2 sequences are SGHVS and FQNEAQ. In nucleotides, the CDR3 is TGTGCCAGCAGCTCCATTTCCAGGGATCCCACTGAAGCTTTCTTT. Translating it yields CASSSISRDPTEAFF. The whole variable domain, remainder taken from reference TRBV7-8 and TRBJ1-1, is GAGVSQSPRYKVAKRGQDVALRCDPISGHVSLFWYQQALGQGPEFLTYFQNEAQLDKSGLPSDRFFAERPEGSVSTLKIQRTQQEDSAVYLCASSSISRDPTEAFFGQGTRLTVV.

This clonotype occurred a few times. The chain links TRBV18 to TRBJ1-5; D remains unclear. Germline V gene lookup returns CDR1 KGHSH and CDR2 LQKENI. The CDR3 covers 15 residues. Trimming pared 3 bases from V and 2 bases from J, leaving 11 bases between. The CDR3: CASSPDRPGNQPQHF. Written as DNA, the CDR3 is TGTGCCAGCTCACCGGATAGGCCTGGCAATCAGCCCCAGCATTTT. Full variable domain (missing parts from reference TRBV18 and TRBJ1-5): NAGVMQNPRHLVRRRGQEARLRCSPMKGHSHVYWYRQLPEEGLKFMVYLQKENIIDESGMPKERFSAEFPKEGPSILRIQQVVRGDSAAYFCASSPDRPGNQPQHFGDGTRLSIL.

V usage is TRBV20-1 and J usage is TRBJ2-5, with no clear D. The germline V gene has CDR1 DFQATT and CDR2 SNEGSKA (reference sequence). This CDR3 is built from 12 residues. The ends were cut back, 6 bases at V and 4 bases at J, with 12 bases in the middle. CDR3 sequence reads: CSAKLVGETQYF. Written as DNA, the CDR3 is TGCAGTGCAAAGTTAGTGGGAGAGACCCAGTACTTC.

The gene calls are TRBV6-2 or TRBV6-3 and TRBJ2-3, with 15 bases fitting TRBD2. The CDR3 runs to 18 residues. The germline CDR1 and CDR2 sequences are MNHEY and SVGEGT. V was clipped by 6 bases and J by 5 bases; unmatched bases: 12. CDR3 coding DNA: TGTGCCAGCAGAGTACCGGGACTAGCGGGGGGCCGGGGAGATACGCAGTATTTT. This encodes CASRVPGLAGGRGDTQYF.

This clonotype was counted only a few times. The V and J genes are TRBV27 and TRBJ1-2; D uncertain. CDR1 is MNHEY, CDR2 SMNVEV, per germline (reference sequence). The CDR3 has 13 residues. V was clipped by 5 bases and J by 3 bases, with 10 bases between them. The CDR3 nucleotides are TGTGCCAGCAGTCAAGGGAAAGACTATGGCTACACCTTC. Encoded protein: CASSQGKDYGYTF.

The rearrangement joins TRBV12-3 or TRBV12-4 to TRBJ2-4; perhaps D is TRBD1 or TRBD2 (5 bases each). Trimming took 1 base from V and 12 from J, leaving 13 bases between them. This CDR3 contains 13 residues. The CDR3 DNA sequence: TGTGCCAGCAGTTTAGGACCTACAGGAGGTCAGTACTTC. It is translated as CASSLGPTGGQYF.

The chain carries TRBV4-1 and TRBJ1-5; D uncertain. This CDR3 contains 13 residues. V lost 7 bases to trimming and J lost 5 bases, with 12 bases between them. In germline, CDR1 is MGHRA, CDR2 YSYEKL. CDR3 in amino acids: CASKGSDHQPQHF. The DNA of the CDR3 is TGCGCCAGCAAGGGTAGTGACCATCAGCCCCAGCATTTT.

DNA for the CDR3: TGTGCCAGCAGCCCCGGACGGGGACCTACAACACAATCGGGCTATGGCTACACCTTC. Translation: CASSPGRGPTTQSGYGYTF. V gene TRBV7-8 combines with J gene TRBJ1-2, with D maybe TRBD1 (5 bases). Germline-derived CDR1 and CDR2 are SGHVS and FQNEAQ. Trimming cost V 5 bases and J 4 bases, with 29 bases left between them. The CDR3 totals 19 residues. The full variable domain, completed using reference TRBV7-8 and TRBJ1-2, is GAGVSQSPRYKVAKRGQDVALRCDPISGHVSLFWYQQALGQGPEFLTYFQNEAQLDKSGLPSDRFFAERPEGSVSTLKIQRTQQEDSAVYLCASSPGRGPTTQSGYGYTFGSGTRLTVV.

This chain connects TRBV5-4 to TRBJ2-3; D possibly uses TRBD1 or TRBD2 (5 bases each). CDR1 SGHNT and CDR2 YYREEE come from the germline V gene (reference sequence). With 3 bases removed from V and 2 bases from J, the gap between germline ends came to 19 bases. The CDR3 consists of 17 residues. The CDR3 coding sequence is TGTGCCAGCAGCTGGAGCCGGGGCAGAGCTAACACAGATACGCAGTATTTT. It encodes CASSWSRGRANTDTQYF.

This clonotype appeared a single time. The chain couples TRBV18 to TRBJ1-1; 12 bases match TRBD1. The germline V gene has CDR1 KGHSH and CDR2 LQKENI. There are 14 residues in the CDR3. V was clipped by 10 bases and J by 6 bases; unmatched bases: 9. Here the CDR3 DNA reads TGTGCCAACTCCCCGGGACAGGGGGCCGCTGAAGCTTTCTTT. It is translated as CANSPGQGAAEAFF.

The chain joins TRBV7-3 to TRBJ1-6; TRBD1 might be the D (6 bases). This CDR3 is built from 13 residues. Germline V lookup: CDR1 SGHTA, CDR2 FQGTGA. V was shortened by 5 bases and J by 7 bases, with 9 bases between the two germline ends. The CDR3 DNA is TGTGCCAGCAGCCCCGGGGGCAATTCACCCCTCCACTTT. Translation: CASSPGGNSPLHF.

This clonotype was seen a handful of times. This chain joins TRBV2 and TRBJ1-6, with D unclear. The V end was cut by 2 bases, the J end by 10 bases, with 18 bases between. Germline V lookup: CDR1 SNHLY, CDR2 FYNNEI. The CDR3 covers 16 residues. The CDR3 reads CASSEQDGGRGSPLHF. CDR3 coding DNA: TGTGCCAGCAGTGAACAGGACGGCGGGCGAGGATCACCCCTCCACTTT.

The sample holds a few counts of this clonotype. The chain has TRBV10-3 and TRBJ2-1, with 14 positions matching TRBD2. Germline assignment: CDR1 ENHRY and CDR2 SYGVKD. CDR3 size: 16 residues. The V and J ends lost 3 bases and 7 bases, in that order; junction bases with no gene match: 5. The CDR3 here is CAISEPTSGGVNEQFF. For the CDR3, the DNA is TGTGCCATCAGTGAACCGACTAGCGGGGGGGTTAATGAGCAGTTCTTC.